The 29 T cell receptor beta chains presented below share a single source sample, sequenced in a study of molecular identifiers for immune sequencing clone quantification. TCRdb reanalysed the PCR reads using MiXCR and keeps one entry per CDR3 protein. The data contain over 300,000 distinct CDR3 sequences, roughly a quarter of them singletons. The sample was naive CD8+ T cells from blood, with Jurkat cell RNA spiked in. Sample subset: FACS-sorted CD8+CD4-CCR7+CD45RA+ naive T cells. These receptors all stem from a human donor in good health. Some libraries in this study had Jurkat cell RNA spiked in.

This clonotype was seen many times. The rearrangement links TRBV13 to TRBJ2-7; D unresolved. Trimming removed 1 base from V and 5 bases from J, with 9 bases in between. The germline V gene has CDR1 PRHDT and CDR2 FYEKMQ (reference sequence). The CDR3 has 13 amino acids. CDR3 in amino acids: CASSLDSGNEQYF. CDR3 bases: TGTGCCAGCAGCTTAGATTCCGGCAACGAGCAGTACTTC.

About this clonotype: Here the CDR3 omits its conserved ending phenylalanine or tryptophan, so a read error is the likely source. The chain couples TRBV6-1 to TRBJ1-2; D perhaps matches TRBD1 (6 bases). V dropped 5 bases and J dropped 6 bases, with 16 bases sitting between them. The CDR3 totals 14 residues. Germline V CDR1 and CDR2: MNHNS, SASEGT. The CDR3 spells CASSTLGGANGYTI. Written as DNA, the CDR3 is TGTGCCAGCAGTACTTTAGGGGGGGCAAATGGCTACACCATC.

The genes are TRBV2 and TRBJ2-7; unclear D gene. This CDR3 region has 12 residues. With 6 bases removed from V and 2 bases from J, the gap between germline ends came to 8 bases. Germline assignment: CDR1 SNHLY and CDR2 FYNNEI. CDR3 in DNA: TGTGCCAGCAGCTCGTTCCCCTACGAGCAGTACTTC. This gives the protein CASSSFPYEQYF.

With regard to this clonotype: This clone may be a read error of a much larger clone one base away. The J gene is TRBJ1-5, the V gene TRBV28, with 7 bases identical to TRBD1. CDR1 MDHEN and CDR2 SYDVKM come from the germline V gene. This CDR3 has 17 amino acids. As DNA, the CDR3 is TGTGCCAGCAGTTTCCCCGACAGGGTGGAAATCAATCAGCTCCAGCATTTT. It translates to CASSFPDRVEINQLQHF.

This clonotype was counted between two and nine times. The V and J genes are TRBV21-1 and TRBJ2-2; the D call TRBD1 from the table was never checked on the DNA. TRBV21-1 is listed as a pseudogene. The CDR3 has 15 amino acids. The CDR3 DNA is TGTGCCAGCAGCAAAGGTCAGGGGGAAAGCGGGGAGCTGTTTTTT. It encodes CASSKGQGESGELFF.

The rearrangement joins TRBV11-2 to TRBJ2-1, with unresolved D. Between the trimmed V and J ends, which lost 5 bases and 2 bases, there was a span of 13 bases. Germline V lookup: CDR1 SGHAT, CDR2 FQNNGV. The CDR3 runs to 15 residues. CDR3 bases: TGTGCCAGCAGCCCTTATGACATTCCCTACAATGAGCAGTTCTTC. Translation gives CASSPYDIPYNEQFF.

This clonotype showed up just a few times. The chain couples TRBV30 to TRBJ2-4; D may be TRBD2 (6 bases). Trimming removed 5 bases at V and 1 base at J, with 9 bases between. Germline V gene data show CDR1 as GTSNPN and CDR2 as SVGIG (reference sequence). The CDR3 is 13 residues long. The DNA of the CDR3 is TGTGCCTGGGATAGCGGCGCCAAAAACATTCAGTACTTC. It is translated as CAWDSGAKNIQYF.

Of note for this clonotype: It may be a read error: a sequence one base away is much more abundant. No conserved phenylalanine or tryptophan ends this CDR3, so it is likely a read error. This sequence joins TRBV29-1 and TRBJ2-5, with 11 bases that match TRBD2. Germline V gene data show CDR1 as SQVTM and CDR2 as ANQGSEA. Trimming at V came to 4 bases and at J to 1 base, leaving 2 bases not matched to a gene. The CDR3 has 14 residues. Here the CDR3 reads CSVGLAGFQETQYL. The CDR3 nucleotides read TGCAGCGTTGGACTAGCGGGATTCCAAGAGACCCAGTACCTC.

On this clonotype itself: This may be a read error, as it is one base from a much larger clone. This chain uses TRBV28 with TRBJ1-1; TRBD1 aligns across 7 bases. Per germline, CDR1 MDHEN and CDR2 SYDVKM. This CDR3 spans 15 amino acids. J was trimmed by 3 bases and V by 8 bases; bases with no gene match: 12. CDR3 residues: CASRQGRGRDTEAFF. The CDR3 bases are TGTGCCAGCCGACAGGGACGCGGGAGGGACACTGAAGCTTTCTTT. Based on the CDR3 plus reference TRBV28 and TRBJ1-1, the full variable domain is DVKVTQSSRYLVKRTGEKVFLECVQDMDHENMFWYRQDPGLGLRLIYFSYDVKMKEKGDIPEGYSVSREKKERFSLILESASTNQTSMYLCASRQGRGRDTEAFFGQGTRLTVV.

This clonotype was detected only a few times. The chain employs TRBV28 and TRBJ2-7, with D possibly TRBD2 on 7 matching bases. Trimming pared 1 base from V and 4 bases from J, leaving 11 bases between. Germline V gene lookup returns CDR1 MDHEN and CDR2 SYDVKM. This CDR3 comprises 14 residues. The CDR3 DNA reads TGTGCCAGCAGTTTATTACGGGGGGCTTACGAGCAGTACTTC. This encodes CASSLLRGAYEQYF. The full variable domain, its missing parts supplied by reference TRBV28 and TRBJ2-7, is DVKVTQSSRYLVKRTGEKVFLECVQDMDHENMFWYRQDPGLGLRLIYFSYDVKMKEKGDIPEGYSVSREKKERFSLILESASTNQTSMYLCASSLLRGAYEQYFGPGTRLTVT.

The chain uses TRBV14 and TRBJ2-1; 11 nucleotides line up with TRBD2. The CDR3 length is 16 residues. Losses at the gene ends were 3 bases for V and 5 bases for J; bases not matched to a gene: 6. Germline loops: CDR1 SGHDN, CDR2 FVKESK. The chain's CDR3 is CASSQMGLAAHNEQFF. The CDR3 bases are TGTGCCAGCAGCCAGATGGGACTAGCGGCCCACAATGAGCAGTTCTTC. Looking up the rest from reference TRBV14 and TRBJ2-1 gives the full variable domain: EAGVTQFPSHSVIEKGQTVTLRCDPISGHDNLYWYRRVMGKEIKFLLHFVKESKQDESGMPNNRFLAERTGGTYSTLKVQPAELEDSGVYFCASSQMGLAAHNEQFFGPGTRLTVL.

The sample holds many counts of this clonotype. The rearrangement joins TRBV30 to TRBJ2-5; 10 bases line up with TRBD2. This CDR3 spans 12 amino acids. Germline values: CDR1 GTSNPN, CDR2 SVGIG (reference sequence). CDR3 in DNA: TGTGCTGTACTAGCGGGGCAAGAGACCCAGTACTTC. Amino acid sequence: CAVLAGQETQYF.

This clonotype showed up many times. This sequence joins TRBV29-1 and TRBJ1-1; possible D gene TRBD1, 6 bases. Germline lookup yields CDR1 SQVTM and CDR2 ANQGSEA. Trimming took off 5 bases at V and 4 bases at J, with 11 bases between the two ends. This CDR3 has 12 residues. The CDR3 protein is CSVPKGGTEAFF. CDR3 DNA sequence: TGCAGCGTTCCTAAGGGGGGCACTGAAGCTTTCTTT.

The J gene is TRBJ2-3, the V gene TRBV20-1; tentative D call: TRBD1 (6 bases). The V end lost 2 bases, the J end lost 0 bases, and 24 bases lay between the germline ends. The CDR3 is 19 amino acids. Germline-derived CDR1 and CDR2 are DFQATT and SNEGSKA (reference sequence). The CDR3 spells CSARTYEPRDIRSTDTQYF. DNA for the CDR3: TGCAGTGCTAGAACATACGAGCCCAGGGACATTAGAAGCACAGATACGCAGTATTTT.

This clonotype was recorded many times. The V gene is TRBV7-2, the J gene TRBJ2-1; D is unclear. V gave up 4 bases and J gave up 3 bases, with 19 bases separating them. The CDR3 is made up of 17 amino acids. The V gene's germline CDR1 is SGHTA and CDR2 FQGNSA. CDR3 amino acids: CASSWGLKATSYNEQFF. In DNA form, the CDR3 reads TGTGCCAGCAGCTGGGGTCTAAAGGCTACCAGCTACAATGAGCAGTTCTTC.

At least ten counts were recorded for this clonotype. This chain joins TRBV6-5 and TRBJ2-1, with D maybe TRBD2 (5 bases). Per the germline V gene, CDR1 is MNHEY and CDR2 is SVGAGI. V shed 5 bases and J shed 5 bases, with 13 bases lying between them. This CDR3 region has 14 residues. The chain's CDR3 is CASSQLGADNEQFF. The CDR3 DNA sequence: TGTGCCAGCAGTCAATTGGGAGCCGACAATGAGCAGTTCTTC.

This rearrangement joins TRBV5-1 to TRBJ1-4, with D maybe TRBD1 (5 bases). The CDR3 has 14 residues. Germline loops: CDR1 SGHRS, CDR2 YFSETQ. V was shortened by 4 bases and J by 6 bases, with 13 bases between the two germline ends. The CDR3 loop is CASSPTAFDEKLFF. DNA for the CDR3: TGCGCCAGCAGCCCGACAGCGTTCGATGAAAAACTGTTTTTT.

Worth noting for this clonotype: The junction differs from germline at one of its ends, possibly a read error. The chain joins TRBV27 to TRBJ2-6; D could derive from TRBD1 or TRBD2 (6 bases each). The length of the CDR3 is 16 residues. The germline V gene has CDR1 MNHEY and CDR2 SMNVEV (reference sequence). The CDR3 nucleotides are TGTGCCAGCAGTTTAATTGTGGGTACGGGGGCCATCGTCCTGACTTTC. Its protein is CASSLIVGTGAIVLTF.

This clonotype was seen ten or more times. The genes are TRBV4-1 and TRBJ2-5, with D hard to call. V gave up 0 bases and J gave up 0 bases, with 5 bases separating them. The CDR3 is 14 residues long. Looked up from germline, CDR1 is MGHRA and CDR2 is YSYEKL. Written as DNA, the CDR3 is TGCGCCAGCAGCCAAGACCCGTACCAAGAGACCCAGTACTTC. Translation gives CASSQDPYQETQYF.

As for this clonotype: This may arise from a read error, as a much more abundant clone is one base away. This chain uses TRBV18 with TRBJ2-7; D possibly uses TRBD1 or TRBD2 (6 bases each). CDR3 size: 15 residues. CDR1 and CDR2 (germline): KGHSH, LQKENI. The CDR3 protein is CASSSGSGAAYEQHF. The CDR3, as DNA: TGTGCCAGCTCATCGGGCTCGGGGGCTGCTTACGAGCAGCACTTC.

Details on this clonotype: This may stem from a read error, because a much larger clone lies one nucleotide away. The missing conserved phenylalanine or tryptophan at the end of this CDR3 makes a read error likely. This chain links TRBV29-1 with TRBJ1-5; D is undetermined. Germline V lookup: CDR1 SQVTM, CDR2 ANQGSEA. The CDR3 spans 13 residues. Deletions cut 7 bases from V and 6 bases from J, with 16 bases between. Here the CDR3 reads CSGDQPRGQPQHL. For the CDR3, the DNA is TGCAGCGGGGATCAGCCGCGGGGTCAGCCCCAGCATTTG.

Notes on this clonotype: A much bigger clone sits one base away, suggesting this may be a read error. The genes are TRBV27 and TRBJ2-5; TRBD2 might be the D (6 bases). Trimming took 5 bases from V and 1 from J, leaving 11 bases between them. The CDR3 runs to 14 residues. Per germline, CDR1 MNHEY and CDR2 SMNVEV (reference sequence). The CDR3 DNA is TGTGCCAGCAGTCGCCGACTAGTCCAAGAGACCCAGTACTTC. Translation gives CASSRRLVQETQYF.

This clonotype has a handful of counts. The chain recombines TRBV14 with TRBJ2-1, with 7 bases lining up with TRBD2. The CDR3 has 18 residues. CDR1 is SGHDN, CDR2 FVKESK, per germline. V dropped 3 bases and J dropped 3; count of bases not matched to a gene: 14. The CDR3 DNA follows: TGTGCCAGCAGCCATCCCGGTGTTTGGAGCGGGGACTACAATGAGCAGTTCTTC. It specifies CASSHPGVWSGDYNEQFF.

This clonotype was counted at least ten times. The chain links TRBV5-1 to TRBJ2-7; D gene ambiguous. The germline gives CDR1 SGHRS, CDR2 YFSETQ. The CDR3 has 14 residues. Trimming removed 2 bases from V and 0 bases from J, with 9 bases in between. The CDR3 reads CASSFGYSSYEQYF. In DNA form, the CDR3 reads TGCGCCAGCAGCTTTGGCTACAGCTCCTACGAGCAGTACTTC.

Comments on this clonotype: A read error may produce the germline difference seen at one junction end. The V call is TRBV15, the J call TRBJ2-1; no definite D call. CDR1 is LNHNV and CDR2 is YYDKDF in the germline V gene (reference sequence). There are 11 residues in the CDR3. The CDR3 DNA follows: TGTACCACCAGCAGAGTGGCTGAGCAGTTCTTC. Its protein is CTTSRVAEQFF. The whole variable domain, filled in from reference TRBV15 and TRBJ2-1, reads DAMVIQNPRYQVTQFGKPVTLSCSQTLNHNVMYWYQQKSSQAPKLLFHYYDKDFNNEADTPDNFQSRRPNTSFCFLDIRSPGLGDTAMYLCTTSRVAEQFFGPGTRLTVL.

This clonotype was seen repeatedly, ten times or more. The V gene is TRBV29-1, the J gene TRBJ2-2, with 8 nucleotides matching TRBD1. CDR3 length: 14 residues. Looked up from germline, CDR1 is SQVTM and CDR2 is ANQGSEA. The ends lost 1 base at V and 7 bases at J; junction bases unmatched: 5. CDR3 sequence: CSVEGTGFVGELFF. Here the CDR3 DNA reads TGCAGCGTTGAAGGGACAGGGTTTGTCGGGGAGCTGTTTTTT.

CDR3 residues: CASSPPFGNEQFF. The DNA of the CDR3 is TGTGCCAGCAGCCCCCCTTTCGGCAATGAGCAGTTCTTC. The V call is TRBV9, the J call TRBJ2-1; the D is unclear. The CDR3 has 13 residues. Germline values: CDR1 SGDLS, CDR2 YYNGEE. The ends were cut back, 4 bases at V and 6 bases at J, with 11 bases in the middle.

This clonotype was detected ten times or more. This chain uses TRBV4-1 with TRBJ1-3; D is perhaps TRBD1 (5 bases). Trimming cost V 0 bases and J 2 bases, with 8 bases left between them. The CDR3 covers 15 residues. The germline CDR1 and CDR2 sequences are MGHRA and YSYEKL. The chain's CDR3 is CASSQDMGPGNTIYF. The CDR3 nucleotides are TGCGCCAGCAGCCAAGATATGGGGCCTGGAAACACCATATATTTT.

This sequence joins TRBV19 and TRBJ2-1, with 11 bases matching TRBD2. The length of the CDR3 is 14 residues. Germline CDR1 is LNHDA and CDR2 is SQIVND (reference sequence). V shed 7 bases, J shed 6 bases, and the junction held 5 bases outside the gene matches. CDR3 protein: CASKLAGGLNEQFF. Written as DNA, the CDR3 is TGTGCCAGTAAATTAGCGGGGGGGCTCAATGAGCAGTTCTTC.